This T cell receptor beta chain derives from a study of beta chain features in type 1 diabetes. The study's findings and limits: In every one of the four CD4+ subsets, TCRB CDR3s were moderately but significantly shorter in Type 1 diabetes patients.

V trimming: 6 bases; J trimming: 2 bases; junction bases outside the gene matches: 7. The germline V gene encodes CDR1 SGHRS and CDR2 YFSETQ. The CDR3 consists of 15 residues. The sequenced template was cDNA made from the entire isolated RNA. Repertoires were generated with immunoSEQ multiplex PCR, while TCRdb's copy carries only in-frame clones and drops some. The sample includes around 340,000 clones, about a tenth of them seen just once. With respect to this clone: Its antigen is not known.

CD4+ naive, central memory, regulatory and stem cell-like memory cells were sorted via CD45RO/CCR7/CD25/CD127/CD95/CD27. The sequence came from a man aged 25-45 years with type 1 diabetes. The material sequenced was central memory CD4+ T cells from blood. The rearrangement uses TRBV5-1 and TRBJ2-3; 9 bases match TRBD1. The CDR3 here is CASTRQGENTDTQYF. The CDR3 DNA is TGCGCCAGCACACGACAGGGGGAAAACACAGATACGCAGTATTTT.